A single sample is the source of the 20 T cell receptor beta chains below, sequenced in a study of shared T cell receptors in the human thymus (dated by TCRdb to the early 2020s). Libraries were made using the immunoSEQ multiplex PCR assay. TCRdb retrieved this table from immuneACCESS and kept in-frame rearrangements only. Not all clones are present; in checked studies, unresolved V genes account for under half, and no reason is known for the remainder. Counted in this sample were 700,000 to 750,000 clones; approximately 85% of them appeared once. 0.0095% to 0.011% of the sample is held by the ten biggest clonotypes. These data were also filed under a second study, of human thymus T cells.

Sequenced input: thymocytes. These receptors all come from a girl under three years old with a congenital heart defect. Donor details come from another sample of the same person, matched by shared clones.

This clone was observed a single time. The CDR3: CASSDGADEQFF. In DNA form, the CDR3 reads TGTGCCAGCAGTGACGGGGCCGATGAGCAGTTCTTC. The genes are TRBV6-4 and TRBJ2-1; weak D call: TRBD1 (5 bases). From germline, CDR1 is MRHNA and CDR2 SNTAGT. The CDR3 runs to 12 residues. With 2 bases removed from V and 8 bases from J, the gap between germline ends came to 7 bases.

V gene TRBV7-3 combines with J gene TRBJ2-2, with 10 bases matching TRBD2. The J segment lost 8 bases and the V segment lost 5 bases, leaving 20 bases of the junction unmatched. The CDR3 contains 19 residues. The germline V gene has CDR1 SGHTA and CDR2 FQGTGA. The CDR3 spells CASSQRVLAGRLRVGELFF. In nucleotides, the CDR3 is TGTGCCAGCAGCCAACGGGTACTAGCGGGGCGTCTAAGGGTTGGGGAGCTGTTTTTT.

V is TRBV14 and J is TRBJ1-3; maybe TRBD1 (6 bases). Germline CDR1 reads SGHDN; CDR2 reads FVKESK. V was shortened by 6 bases and J by 1 base, with 16 bases between the two germline ends. The CDR3 loop spans 16 amino acids. DNA of the CDR3: TGTGCCAGCAGACCAAGACAGGACCCATCTGGAAACACCATATATTTT. Encoded protein: CASRPRQDPSGNTIYF.

This clone has a handful of counts. This sequence joins TRBV19 and TRBJ1-5, with 7 bases fitting TRBD1. Germline CDR1 and CDR2: LNHDA and SQIVND (reference sequence). This CDR3 comprises 14 residues. V gave up 3 bases and J gave up 7 bases; unmatched junction bases: 6. CDR3 loop: CASSMVRGVQPQHF. Written as DNA, the CDR3 is TGTGCCAGTAGTATGGTCAGGGGGGTCCAGCCCCAGCATTTT.

This clone showed up just a few times. This chain connects TRBV6-5 to TRBJ2-5, with 8 nucleotides matching TRBD2. From germline, CDR1 is MNHEY and CDR2 SVGAGI. The CDR3 runs 14 residues. After removal of 5 bases from V and 5 bases from J, the junction contained 7 bases not matched to a gene. DNA of the CDR3: TGTGCCAGCAGTCTCGGGGGGGCCAGGGAGACCCAGTACTTC. This translates into CASSLGGARETQYF.

The rearrangement joins TRBV7-2 to TRBJ1-5, with 7 bases aligning to TRBD1. The trim removed 5 bases at V and 2 bases at J, leaving 9 bases unmatched. Germline loops: CDR1 SGHTA, CDR2 FQGNSA. The CDR3 extends over 16 amino acids. CDR3 region: CASSLGGQRGNQPQHF. CDR3 in DNA: TGTGCCAGCAGCCTGGGGGGACAGAGAGGCAATCAGCCCCAGCATTTT.

This sequence joins TRBV19 and TRBJ2-1; unclear D gene. There are 13 residues in the CDR3. Germline V gives CDR1 LNHDA, CDR2 SQIVND (reference sequence). V lost 3 bases and J lost 3, with 6 bases in between. CDR3 amino acids: CASSMGHYNEQFF. The CDR3 DNA is TGTGCCAGTAGTATGGGCCACTACAATGAGCAGTTCTTC.

V usage is TRBV5-1 and J usage is TRBJ2-2; the D gene is possibly TRBD2 (5 bases). The CDR3 loop spans 17 amino acids. V was shortened by 1 base and J by 3 bases, with 16 bases between the two germline ends. CDR1 SGHRS and CDR2 YFSETQ come from the germline V gene. In DNA, the CDR3 is TGCGCCAGCAGCTTGTCCCCGGCCCGGGGAGACACCGGGGAGCTGTTTTTT. It is translated as CASSLSPARGDTGELFF.

The CDR3 coding sequence is TGTGCCTGGAGTGGACTAGCGGGAACTTACCAAGAGACCCAGTACTTC. Amino acid sequence: CAWSGLAGTYQETQYF. The chain employs TRBV30 and TRBJ2-5; 11 nucleotides agree with TRBD2. Germline V gene lookup returns CDR1 GTSNPN and CDR2 SVGIG (reference sequence). This CDR3 region has 16 residues. Germline trimming cut 1 base from V and 0 bases from J; bases unmatched to any gene: 4.

This chain connects TRBV28 to TRBJ2-4; 8 nucleotides match TRBD1. After removal of 5 bases from V and 11 bases from J, the junction contained 5 bases not matched to a gene. This CDR3 contains 12 residues. CDR1 and CDR2 from the germline V gene are MDHEN and SYDVKM. In nucleotides, the CDR3 is TGTGCCAGCAGTCCGACAGGGGTCGTTCAGTACTTC. It translates to CASSPTGVVQYF.

A single count supports this clone. The chain employs TRBV27 and TRBJ1-1; D is uncertain. Trimming pared 2 bases from V and 8 bases from J, leaving 9 bases between. The CDR3 runs 12 residues. The V gene's germline CDR1 is MNHEY and CDR2 SMNVEV (reference sequence). In DNA form, the CDR3 reads TGTGCCAGCAGTTTACGGGGTAGGGAAGCTTTCTTT. Protein product: CASSLRGREAFF.

This rearrangement joins TRBV5-4 to TRBJ1-6, with 7 positions matching TRBD1. This CDR3 is 18 amino acids long. V shed 4 bases, J shed 0 bases, and the junction held 10 bases outside the gene matches. The germline V gene encodes CDR1 SGHNT and CDR2 YYREEE (reference sequence). The CDR3 nucleotides are TGTGCCAGCAGCGCCAAAACAGGGGAGAGCTCCTATAATTCACCCCTCCACTTT. Translation: CASSAKTGESSYNSPLHF.

Turning to this clone: Compared with germline, one end of the junction differs, possibly owing to a read error. The sample carries other DNA sequences with the same CDR3. The V and J genes are TRBV28 and TRBJ1-6; the match to TRBD1 covers 10 bases. CDR3 length: 19 residues. CDR1 is MDHEN, CDR2 SYDVKM, per germline. DNA of the CDR3: TGTGCCAGCAGTTACTGGGACAGGGGAAGGAGCTCCTATAATTCCCCCCTCCACTTT. Translation gives CASSYWDRGRSSYNSPLHF.

The chain combines TRBV6-6 with TRBJ1-2, with TRBD1 matching 9 bases. The CDR3 has 15 amino acids. Per the germline V gene, CDR1 is MNHNY and CDR2 is SVGAGI (reference sequence). V shed 10 bases, J shed 6 bases, and the junction held 15 bases outside the gene matches. The CDR3 nucleotides are TGTGCCACAGCGTCCCGGGACAGGGACTATGATGGCTACACCTTC. Translating it yields CATASRDRDYDGYTF.

The J gene is TRBJ2-3, the V gene TRBV29-1, with 9 positions matching TRBD1. Germline CDR1 reads SQVTM; CDR2 reads ANQGSEA. The CDR3 is 13 amino acids. The J segment lost 5 bases and the V segment lost 4 bases, leaving 4 bases of the junction unmatched. For the CDR3, the DNA is TGCAGCGTTGGGGACAGGGTGAGAGATACGCAGTATTTT. This encodes CSVGDRVRDTQYF.

The chain couples TRBV12-5 to TRBJ1-4; D may be TRBD1 (5 bases). CDR3 length: 17 residues. Germline-derived CDR1 and CDR2 are LGHNT and FRNRAP. Trimming shortened V by 3 bases and J by 0 bases, and 14 bases separated the two germline ends. CDR3 sequence reads: CASGLTRQKSTNEKLFF. The CDR3 nucleotides read TGTGCTAGTGGTTTAACCCGACAGAAATCAACTAATGAAAAACTGTTTTTT.

This sequence joins TRBV7-9 and TRBJ2-5; 13 bases are shared with TRBD2. The germline V gene has CDR1 SEHNR and CDR2 FQNEAQ (reference sequence). With V trimmed by 5 bases and J by 7 bases, 7 bases remained unmatched. The CDR3 is 15 amino acids. CDR3 amino acids: CASSLGLAGVLTQYF. Here the CDR3 DNA reads TGTGCCAGCAGCCTTGGACTAGCGGGGGTTTTGACCCAGTACTTC.

This chain links TRBV19 with TRBJ1-2; D is perhaps TRBD1 (5 bases). This CDR3 spans 13 amino acids. Germline CDR1 and CDR2: LNHDA and SQIVND (reference sequence). V was clipped by 7 bases and J by 5 bases, with 14 bases between them. CDR3 protein: CASKRQLSYGYTF. The CDR3 bases are TGTGCCAGTAAGAGACAGCTCTCTTATGGCTACACCTTC.

The chain employs TRBV6-1 and TRBJ2-7; D might be TRBD1 (6 bases). This CDR3 comprises 15 residues. V was pared by 5 bases and J by 3 bases, with 17 bases between. Germline CDR1 is MNHNS and CDR2 is SASEGT. In DNA, the CDR3 is TGTGCCAGCAGTTGCATTGGGGGCAGATACTACGAGCAGTACTTC. Its protein product is CASSCIGGRYYEQYF.

The rearrangement joins TRBV28 to TRBJ2-5; D might be TRBD1 (6 bases). CDR3 length: 14 amino acids. Trimming shortened V by 6 bases and J by 3 bases, and 14 bases separated the two germline ends. CDR1 is MDHEN, CDR2 SYDVKM, per germline. The CDR3 nucleotides are TGTGCCAGCAGCCCCCGGGACAATAAAGAGACCCAGTACTTC. Protein: CASSPRDNKETQYF.